In this sample, the clone carrying this T cell receptor (beta chain) turned up many times. Its specificity is unknown. TCRdb reprocessed the 5' RACE reads via MiXCR and lists one record per CDR3 protein. The sample consists of some 460,000 distinct CDR3 sequences, over 12% of them appearing once. The V end was cut by 1 base, the J end by 2 bases, with 16 bases between. CDR1 is LGHDT and CDR2 is YNNKEL in the germline V gene (reference sequence). The CDR3 has 17 amino acids. These data come from a study of identical twins. General study results and limits: Without tracking the same donors, conclusions rested on cross-sectional statistical analysis. Models underestimated TCR alpha sharing (out-of-frame) in monozygotic twins.

The sample was also linked to a second study, of yellow fever vaccine responses in identical twins.

The chain recombines TRBV3-1 with TRBJ2-3, with D possibly matching TRBD2 (6 bases). Sequencing was carried out using CD4+ T cells sorted from blood. This receptor was taken from a woman younger than 30 in good health. DNA of the CDR3: TGTGCCAGCAGCCAAGGCCAGGGACTTACTTACACAGATACGCAGTATTTT. Translated: CASSQGQGLTYTDTQYF.